This T cell receptor (beta chain) is from a study of T cell responses to AZD1222 COVID-19 vaccine. Study context: Pooling of second doses given at about 4 or about 12 weeks was done.

Whole-study results and caveats: The sample set comprised mostly white British donors with more females, and clonal diversity was possibly underestimated. No day 14 peak samples; only post-peak repertoires were characterized. Spike-specific TCR breadth and depth were elevated following two AZD1222 doses.

For this clone: As yet, its antigen is unknown.

Some clones are missing from TCRdb's copy, which holds only in-frame ones; the method was immunoSEQ multiplex PCR. Seen here are about 140,000 clones, about 90% observed once, and the top ten hold around 3.6%. The CDR3 has 12 amino acids. With 7 bases removed from V and 7 bases from J, the gap between germline ends came to 11 bases. Germline V gives CDR1 MDHEN, CDR2 SYDVKM. The receptor was isolated from an adult in good health. The chain couples TRBV28 to TRBJ1-5; no clear D gene. Sequencing used peripheral blood, obtained on day 0 of AZD1222 vaccination. The CDR3, as DNA: TGTGCCAGCACCGTCGACCGCCAGCCCCAGCATTTT. As protein: CASTVDRQPQHF.